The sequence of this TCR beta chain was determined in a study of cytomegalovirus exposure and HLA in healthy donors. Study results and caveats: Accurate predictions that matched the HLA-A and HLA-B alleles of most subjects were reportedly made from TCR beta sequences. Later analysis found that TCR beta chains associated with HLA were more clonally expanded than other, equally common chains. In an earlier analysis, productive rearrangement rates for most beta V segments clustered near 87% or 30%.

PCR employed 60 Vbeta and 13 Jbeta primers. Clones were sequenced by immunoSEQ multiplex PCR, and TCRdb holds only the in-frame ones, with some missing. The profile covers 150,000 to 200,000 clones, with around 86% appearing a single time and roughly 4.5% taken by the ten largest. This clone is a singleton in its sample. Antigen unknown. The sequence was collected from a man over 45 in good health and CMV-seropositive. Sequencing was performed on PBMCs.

CDR3 region: CSVEHTQGTSYEQYF. The CDR3 coding sequence is TGCAGCGTTGAACACACACAGGGGACGTCCTACGAGCAGTACTTC. The chain joins TRBV29-1 to TRBJ2-5; TRBD1 agrees at 7 bases. The closer fit of TRBJ2-7 to the DNA end suggests the J call may be wrong. Germline V gene data show CDR1 as SQVTM and CDR2 as ANQGSEA. The CDR3 covers 15 residues.